Listed here is a single TCR beta chain. Antigen: not known. The sample comes from a study of cytomegalovirus exposure and HLA in healthy donors. The overall study: An early release of data contained approximately 80 million unique TCRs, which came from HLA-typed donors.

Points from the study as a whole: Reports state that TCR beta sequences accurately predicted most subjects' HLA-A and HLA-B alleles. Many donors shared some public TCRs, even though most TCR sequences were rare.

A multiplex PCR was run with 60 Vbeta primers and 13 Jbeta primers. Here immunoSEQ multiplex PCR was the method, and the copy in TCRdb shows in-frame clones only, minus some. The sample records 150,000 to 200,000 clones, about 80% being singletons. Input material: PBMCs. The receptor's source is a woman aged 30 to 39 in good health and CMV-seropositive.

The CDR3 DNA is TGTGCCACCGATGCAACGGGCACCGGGGAGCTGTTTTTT. This gives the protein CATDATGTGELFF. J is TRBJ2-2 and V is TRBV6-5, with D hard to call. V was shortened by 10 bases and J by 4 bases, with 13 bases between the two germline ends. There are 13 residues in the CDR3. Germline-derived CDR1 and CDR2 are MNHEY and SVGAGI.